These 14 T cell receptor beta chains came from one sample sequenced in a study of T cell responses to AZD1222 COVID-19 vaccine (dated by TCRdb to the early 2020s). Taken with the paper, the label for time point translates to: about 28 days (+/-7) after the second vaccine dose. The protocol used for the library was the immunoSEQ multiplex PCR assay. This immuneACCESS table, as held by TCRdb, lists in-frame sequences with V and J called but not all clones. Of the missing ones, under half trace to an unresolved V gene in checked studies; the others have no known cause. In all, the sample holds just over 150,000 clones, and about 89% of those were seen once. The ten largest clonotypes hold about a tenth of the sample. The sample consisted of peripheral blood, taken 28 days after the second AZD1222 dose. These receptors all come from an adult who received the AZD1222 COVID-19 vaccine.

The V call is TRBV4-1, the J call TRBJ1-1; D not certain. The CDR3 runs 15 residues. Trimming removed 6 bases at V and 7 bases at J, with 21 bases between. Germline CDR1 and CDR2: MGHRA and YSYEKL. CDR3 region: CASRRSEREMIEAFF. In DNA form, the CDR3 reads TGCGCCAGCAGACGAAGTGAAAGGGAGATGATTGAAGCTTTCTTT.

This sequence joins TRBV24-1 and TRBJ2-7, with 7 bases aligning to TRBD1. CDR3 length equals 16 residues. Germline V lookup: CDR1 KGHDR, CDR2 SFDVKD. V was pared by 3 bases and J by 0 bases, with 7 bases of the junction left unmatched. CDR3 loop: CATSDPKRDSSYEQYF. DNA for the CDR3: TGTGCCACCAGTGATCCTAAGAGGGACAGCTCCTACGAGCAGTACTTC.

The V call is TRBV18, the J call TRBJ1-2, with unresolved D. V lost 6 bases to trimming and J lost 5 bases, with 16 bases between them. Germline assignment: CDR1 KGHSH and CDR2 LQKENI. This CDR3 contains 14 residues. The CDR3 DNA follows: TGTGCCAGCTCTCCCGCCAGTCTAGGGTATGGCTACACCTTC. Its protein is CASSPASLGYGYTF.

CDR3 sequence: CASSHEVLDTQYF. The CDR3 DNA sequence: TGTGCCAGCAGCCACGAGGTACTAGATACGCAGTATTTT. The chain joins TRBV14 to TRBJ2-3; no definite D call. With 3 bases removed from V and 5 bases from J, the gap between germline ends came to 9 bases. CDR3 length: 13 amino acids. CDR1 and CDR2 (germline): SGHDN, FVKESK.

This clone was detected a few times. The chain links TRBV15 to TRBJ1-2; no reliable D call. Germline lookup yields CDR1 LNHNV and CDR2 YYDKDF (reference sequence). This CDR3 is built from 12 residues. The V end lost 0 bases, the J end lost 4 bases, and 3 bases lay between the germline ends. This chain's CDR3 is CATSRDRYGYTF. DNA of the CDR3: TGTGCCACCAGCAGAGATCGCTATGGCTACACCTTC.

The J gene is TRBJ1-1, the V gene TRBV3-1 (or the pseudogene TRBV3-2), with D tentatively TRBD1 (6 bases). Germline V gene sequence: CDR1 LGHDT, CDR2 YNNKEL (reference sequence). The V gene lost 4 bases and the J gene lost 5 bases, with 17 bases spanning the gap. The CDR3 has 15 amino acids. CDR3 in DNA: TGTGCCAGCAGCCTACGACAGGCCAGGGTGACTGAAGCTTTCTTT. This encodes CASSLRQARVTEAFF.

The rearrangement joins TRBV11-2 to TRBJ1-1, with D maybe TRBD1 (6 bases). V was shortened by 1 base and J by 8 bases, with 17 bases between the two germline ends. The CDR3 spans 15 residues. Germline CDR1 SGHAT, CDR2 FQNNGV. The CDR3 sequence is CASSLGAVSGQEAFF. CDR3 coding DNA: TGTGCCAGCAGCTTAGGTGCGGTCTCCGGACAGGAAGCTTTCTTT.

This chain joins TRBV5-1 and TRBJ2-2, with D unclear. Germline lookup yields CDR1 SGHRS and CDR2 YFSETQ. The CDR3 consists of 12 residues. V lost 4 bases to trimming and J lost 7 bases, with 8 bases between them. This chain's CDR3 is CASSPTHGELFF. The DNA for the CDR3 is TGCGCCAGCAGCCCGACCCACGGGGAGCTGTTTTTT.

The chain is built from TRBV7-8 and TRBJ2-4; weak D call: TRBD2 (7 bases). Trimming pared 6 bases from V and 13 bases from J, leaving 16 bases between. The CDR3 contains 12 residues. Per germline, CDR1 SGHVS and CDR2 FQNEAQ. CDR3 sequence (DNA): TGTGCCAGCAGTTTAAGGGGGGGAGGGCAGTACTTC. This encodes CASSLRGGGQYF. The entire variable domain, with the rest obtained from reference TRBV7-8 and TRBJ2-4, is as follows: GAGVSQSPRYKVAKRGQDVALRCDPISGHVSLFWYQQALGQGPEFLTYFQNEAQLDKSGLPSDRFFAERPEGSVSTLKIQRTQQEDSAVYLCASSLRGGGQYFGAGTRLSVL.

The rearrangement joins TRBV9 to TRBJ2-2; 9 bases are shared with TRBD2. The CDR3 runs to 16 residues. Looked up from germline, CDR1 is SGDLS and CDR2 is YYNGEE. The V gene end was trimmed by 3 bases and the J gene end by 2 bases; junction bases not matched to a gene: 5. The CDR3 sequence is CASSGGAGGNTGELFF. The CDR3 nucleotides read TGTGCCAGCAGCGGGGGAGCGGGAGGAAACACCGGGGAGCTGTTTTTT.

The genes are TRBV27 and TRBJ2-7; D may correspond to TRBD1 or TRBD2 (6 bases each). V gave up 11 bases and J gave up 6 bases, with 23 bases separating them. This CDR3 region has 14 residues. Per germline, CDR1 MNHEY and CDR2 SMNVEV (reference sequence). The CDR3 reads CASHWRAGAGEQYF. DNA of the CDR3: TGTGCCTCTCACTGGAGGGCAGGGGCGGGCGAGCAGTACTTC.

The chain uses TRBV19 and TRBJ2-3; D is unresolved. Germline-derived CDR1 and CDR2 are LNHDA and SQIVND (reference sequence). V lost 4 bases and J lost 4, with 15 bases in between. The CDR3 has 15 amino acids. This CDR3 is CASSTAWEEADTQYF. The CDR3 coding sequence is TGTGCCAGTAGTACGGCATGGGAAGAGGCAGATACGCAGTATTTT. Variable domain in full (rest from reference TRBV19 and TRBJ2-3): DGGITQSPKYLFRKEGQNVTLSCEQNLNHDAMYWYRQDPGQGLRLIYYSQIVNDFQKGDIAEGYSVSREKKESFPLTVTSAQKNPTAFYLCASSTAWEEADTQYFGPGTRLTVL.

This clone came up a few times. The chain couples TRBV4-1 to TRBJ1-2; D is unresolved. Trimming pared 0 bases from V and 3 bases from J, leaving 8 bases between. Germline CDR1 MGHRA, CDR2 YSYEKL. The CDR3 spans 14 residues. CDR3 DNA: TGCGCCAGCAGCCAAGACAGCCTATACTATGGCTACACCTTC. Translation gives CASSQDSLYYGYTF.

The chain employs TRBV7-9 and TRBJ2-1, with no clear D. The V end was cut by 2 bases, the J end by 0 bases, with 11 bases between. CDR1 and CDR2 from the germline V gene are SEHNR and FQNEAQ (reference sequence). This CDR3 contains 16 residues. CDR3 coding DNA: TGTGCCAGCAGCTTAAAGCTTTCCAGCTCCTACAATGAGCAGTTCTTC. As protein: CASSLKLSSSYNEQFF.